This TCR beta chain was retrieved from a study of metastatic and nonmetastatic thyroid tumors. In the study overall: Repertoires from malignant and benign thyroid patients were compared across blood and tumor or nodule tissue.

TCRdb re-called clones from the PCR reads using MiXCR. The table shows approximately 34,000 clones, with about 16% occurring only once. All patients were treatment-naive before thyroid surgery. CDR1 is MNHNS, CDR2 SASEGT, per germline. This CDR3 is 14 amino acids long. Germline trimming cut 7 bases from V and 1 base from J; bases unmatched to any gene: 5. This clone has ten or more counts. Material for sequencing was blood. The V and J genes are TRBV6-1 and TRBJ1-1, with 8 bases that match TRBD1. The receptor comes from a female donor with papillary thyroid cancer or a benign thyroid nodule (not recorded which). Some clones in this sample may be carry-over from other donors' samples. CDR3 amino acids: CASTLDRGNTEAFF. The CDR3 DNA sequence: TGTGCCAGCACCCTAGACAGGGGGAACACTGAAGCTTTCTTT.